These 13 T cell receptor beta chains were sequenced from one sample in a study of metastatic and nonmetastatic thyroid tumors. TCRdb recomputed clones from the PCR reads via MiXCR. The sample records around 89,000 clones, 15% being singletons. There were no patients who had received any treatment before thyroid surgery. Source material: blood. These receptors were obtained from a female donor with papillary thyroid cancer or a benign thyroid nodule (not recorded which). Some clones in this sample may be carry-over from other donors' samples.

This clone was observed at least ten times. This chain links TRBV19 with TRBJ1-1, with D perhaps TRBD1 (6 bases). CDR3 size: 12 residues. V dropped 10 bases and J dropped 1 base, with 10 bases sitting between them. Germline-derived CDR1 and CDR2 are LNHDA and SQIVND (reference sequence). The CDR3 region is CATRGGNTEAFF. CDR3 sequence (DNA): TGTGCCACGAGGGGGGGGAACACTGAAGCTTTCTTT. The full variable domain, in which reference TRBV19 and TRBJ1-1 provide the parts outside the CDR3, is DGGITQSPKYLFRKEGQNVTLSCEQNLNHDAMYWYRQDPGQGLRLIYYSQIVNDFQKGDIAEGYSVSREKKESFPLTVTSAQKNPTAFYLCATRGGNTEAFFGQGTRLTVV.

There are many counts of this clone. This chain connects TRBV7-3 to TRBJ1-1, with a tentative D call TRBD1 (6 bases). The ends were cut back, 1 base at V and 4 bases at J, with 10 bases in the middle. The germline gives CDR1 SGHTA, CDR2 FQGTGA. The CDR3 contains 14 residues. The CDR3 protein is CASSLNGGFTEAFF. CDR3 coding DNA: TGTGCCAGCAGCTTAAACGGGGGCTTCACTGAAGCTTTCTTT.

With regard to this clone: A much larger clone lies one base from this, so it may be a read error. Other DNA sequences in the sample encode the same CDR3. V is TRBV30 and J is TRBJ2-5; 7 nucleotides match TRBD2. This CDR3 has 13 amino acids. V shed 2 bases, J shed 4 bases, and the junction held 4 bases outside the gene matches. Germline V gene lookup returns CDR1 GTSNPN and CDR2 SVGIG (reference sequence). CDR3: CAWSRAGIETQYF. DNA of the CDR3: TGTGCCTGGAGTAGAGCGGGGATAGAGACCCAGTACTTC.

This clone was seen a handful of times. This chain links TRBV30 with TRBJ2-3, with TRBD2 matching 7 bases. J lost 2 bases, V lost 2 bases, and 7 bases had no gene match. Germline CDR1 is GTSNPN and CDR2 is SVGIG (reference sequence). The CDR3 is 15 amino acids. The CDR3 is CAWSPGGGPTDTQYF. The CDR3 DNA reads TGTGCCTGGAGTCCGGGCGGGGGTCCCACAGATACGCAGTATTTT.

As for this clone: A single base separates this from a much larger clone, so it may be a read error. The rearrangement links TRBV20-1 to TRBJ1-1; D uncertain. This CDR3 spans 14 amino acids. Germline CDR1 DFQATT, CDR2 SNEGSKA (reference sequence). Trimming stripped 0 bases from V and 3 bases from J, with 11 bases between. The CDR3 bases are TGCAGTGCTAGAGACCCACAGTGGTACACTGAAGCTTTCTTT. Translating it yields CSARDPQWYTEAFF.

With regard to this clone: This clone may be a read error of a much larger clone one base away. The chain recombines TRBV6-4 with TRBJ2-1; 13 bases fit TRBD2. This CDR3 contains 16 residues. With 2 bases clipped from V and 5 bases from J, the junction kept 3 bases outside the gene matches. Germline V lookup: CDR1 MRHNA, CDR2 SNTAGT. CDR3 residues: CASSDRLAGGNNEQFF. In DNA, the CDR3 is TGTGCCAGCAGTGACCGACTAGCGGGGGGCAACAATGAGCAGTTCTTC.

In the case of this clone: Its ends do not fully match the called genes, so a read error is possible. This chain uses TRBV6-6 with TRBJ2-7, with D unclear. The CDR3 totals 15 residues. The germline V gene encodes CDR1 MNHNY and CDR2 SVGAGI (reference sequence). The CDR3 loop is CASSYSSPPAYGQYF. The CDR3 coding sequence is TGTGCCAGCAGTTACTCTTCGCCCCCAGCCTACGGGCAGTACTTC.

Concerning this clone: This is likely a read error, given that the CDR3 carries no conserved phenylalanine or tryptophan at its end. The J gene is TRBJ1-6, the V gene TRBV11-2; D is possibly TRBD1 (5 bases). Germline V gene sequence: CDR1 SGHAT, CDR2 FQNNGV. This CDR3 spans 13 amino acids. CDR3 region: CAGSLGENSPLHP. CDR3 coding DNA: TGTGCCGGCAGCTTAGGGGAAAACTCACCCCTCCACCCT.

This clone was counted at least ten times. The V and J genes are TRBV18 and TRBJ2-2; D may be TRBD1 (5 bases). V shed 6 bases and J shed 1 base, with 12 bases lying between them. The germline gives CDR1 KGHSH, CDR2 LQKENI. The CDR3 totals 15 residues. DNA for the CDR3: TGTGCCAGCTCGACAGCCCGGGTGAACACCGGGGAGCTGTTTTTT. It translates to CASSTARVNTGELFF.

This clone has at least ten counts. J is TRBJ2-1 and V is TRBV6-2 or TRBV6-3; 9 nucleotides align to TRBD2. Germline CDR1 MNHEY, CDR2 SVGEGT. CDR3 length: 15 amino acids. V trimming: 6 bases; J trimming: 9 bases; junction bases outside the gene matches: 12. This chain's CDR3 is CASSPAGGVSLEQFF. CDR3 nucleotide sequence: TGTGCCAGCAGCCCCGCGGGGGGGGTCTCGCTTGAGCAGTTCTTC.

In its sample, this clone was seen many times. The V gene is TRBV6-2 or TRBV6-3, the J gene TRBJ2-1; either TRBD1 or TRBD2 may fit D (5 bases each). V lost 2 bases to trimming and J lost 9 bases, with 11 bases between them. From germline, CDR1 is MNHEY and CDR2 SVGEGT. CDR3 length: 13 residues. The CDR3 nucleotides are TGTGCCAGCAGTTACGCCTCAGGGACTGAGCAGTTCTTC. This encodes CASSYASGTEQFF.

Notes on this clone: A read error may be the cause here, since a much bigger clone is one base away. CDR3 sequence reads: CASSYQLGNEQFF. CDR3 sequence (DNA): TGTGCCAGCAGTTACCAGCTGGGGAATGAGCAGTTCTTC. The chain is built from TRBV6-2 or TRBV6-3 and TRBJ2-1; the D is unclear. Germline V gene data show CDR1 as MNHEY and CDR2 as SVGEGT. The CDR3 sequence is 13 residues long. V lost 2 bases and J lost 7, with 9 bases in between.

Remarks on this clone: This could be a read error, since a much larger clone is one nucleotide away. The chain links TRBV7-6 to TRBJ2-3; D uncertain. Per the germline V gene, CDR1 is SGHVS and CDR2 is FNYEAQ. The CDR3 length is 15 residues. Trimming took 7 bases from V and 1 from J, leaving 15 bases between them. CDR3 sequence (DNA): TGTGCCAGCACCCTGAGGATCCAGGGCACAGATACGCAGTATTTT. Encoded protein: CASTLRIQGTDTQYF.